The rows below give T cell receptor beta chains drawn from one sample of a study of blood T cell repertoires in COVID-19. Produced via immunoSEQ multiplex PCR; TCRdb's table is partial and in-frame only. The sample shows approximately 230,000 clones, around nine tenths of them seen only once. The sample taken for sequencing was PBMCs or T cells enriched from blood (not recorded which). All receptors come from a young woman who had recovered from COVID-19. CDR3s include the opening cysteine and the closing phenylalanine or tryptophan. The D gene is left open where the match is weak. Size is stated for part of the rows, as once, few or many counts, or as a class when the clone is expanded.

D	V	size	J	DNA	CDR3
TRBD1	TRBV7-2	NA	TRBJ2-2	TGTGCCAGCAGCAGCGGACAGGCACCCGGGGAGCTGTTTTTT	CASSSGQAPGELFF
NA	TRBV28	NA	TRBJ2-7	TGTGCCAGCAGTAATCCGGGACACCCCTACGAGCAGTACTTC	CASSNPGHPYEQYF
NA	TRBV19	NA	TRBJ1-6	TGTGCCAGTAGTATAGCTGGGCGGGTCGCCTATAATTCACCCCTCCACTTT	CASSIAGRVAYNSPLHF
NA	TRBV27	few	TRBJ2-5	TGTGCCAGCAGTTGGGGGCGGCTCCAAGAGACCCAGTACTTC	CASSWGRLQETQYF
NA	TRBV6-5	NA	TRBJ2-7	TGTGCCAGCAGTTACTCGGCAGGGACCTACGAGCAGTACTTC	CASSYSAGTYEQYF
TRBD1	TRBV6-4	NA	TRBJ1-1	TGTGCCAGCAGCGTCAAAGGGGGCGAAGCTGAAGCTTTCTTT	CASSVKGGEAEAFF
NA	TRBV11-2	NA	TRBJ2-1	TGTGCCAGCAGCTTATTGCGTTCCTACAATGAGCAGTTCTTC	CASSLLRSYNEQFF
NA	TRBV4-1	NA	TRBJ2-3	TGCGCCAGCAGCCAAGCAAGCGGACTGGATACGCAGTATTTT	CASSQASGLDTQYF
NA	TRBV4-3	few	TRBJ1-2	TGCGCCAGCAGCCCAGCGGGGGCTGGTGGCTACACCTTC	CASSPAGAGGYTF
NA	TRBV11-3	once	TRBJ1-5	TGTGCCAGCAGCTTCGACCAGGGGACCCAGCATTTT	CASSFDQGTQHF
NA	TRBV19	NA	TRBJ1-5	TGTGCCAGTAGTGACAGCGACAATCAGCCCCAGCATTTT	CASSDSDNQPQHF
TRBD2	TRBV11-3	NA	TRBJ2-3	TGTGCCAGCAGCTTAGATCGGAGGTTAGCGGGAGATACGCAGTATTTT	CASSLDRRLAGDTQYF
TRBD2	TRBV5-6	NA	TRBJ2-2	TGTGCCAGCAGGGAACTAGCGAGGTACACCGGGGAGCTGTTTTTT	CASRELARYTGELFF
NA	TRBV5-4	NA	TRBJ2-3	TGTGCCAGCAGCCCCCAGCCGACTAGTCCTAGCACAGATACGCAGTATTTT	CASSPQPTSPSTDTQYF
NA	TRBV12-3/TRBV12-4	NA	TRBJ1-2	TGTGCCAGCAGTACAAGTGCCTATGGCTACACCTTC	CASSTSAYGYTF
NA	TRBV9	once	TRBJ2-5	TGTGCCAGCAGCGACGGGGTTCAAGGGGAGACCCAGTACTTC	CASSDGVQGETQYF
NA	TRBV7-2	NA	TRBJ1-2	TGTGCCAGCTCTCGGAGCGGGACTACTAACTATGGCTACACCTTC	CASSRSGTTNYGYTF
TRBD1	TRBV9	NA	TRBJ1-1	TGTGCCAGCAGCGCCAAGACAGGGGAAGACACTGAAGCTTTCTTT	CASSAKTGEDTEAFF
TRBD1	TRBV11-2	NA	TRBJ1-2	TGTGCCAGCAGCGTGGGACAGGGGAGCTATGGCTACACCTTC	CASSVGQGSYGYTF
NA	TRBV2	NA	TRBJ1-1	TGTGCCAGTCACAGGGAAGCGAACACTGAAGCTTTCTTT	CASHREANTEAFF
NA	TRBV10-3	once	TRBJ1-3	TGTGCCATCAGTCCCCAGGCCTTCTCTGGAAACACCATATATTTT	CAISPQAFSGNTIYF
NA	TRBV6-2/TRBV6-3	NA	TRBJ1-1	TGTGCCAGCAGTTACTGGAGGCAGGAGGAAGCTTTCTTT	CASSYWRQEEAFF
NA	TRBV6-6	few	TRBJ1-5	TGTGCCAGCAGTACAAACAGGGCACAGCCCCAGCATTTT	CASSTNRAQPQHF
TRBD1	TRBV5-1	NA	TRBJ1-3	TGCGCCAGCAGCCAAGGACAGGTTGAGTTAACTGGAAACACCATATATTTT	CASSQGQVELTGNTIYF